The source of this TCR beta chain is a study of shared clonotypes between healthy human individuals. This CDR3 is built from 14 residues. From germline, CDR1 is MGHRA and CDR2 YSYEKL. The V end lost 0 bases, the J end lost 1 base, and 7 bases lay between the germline ends. Per sorted-subset replicate PCR, input was 200 to 250 ng DNA, representing about 32,000 T cell genomes. TCRdb keeps only in-frame clones here, not all; method: immunoSEQ multiplex PCR. The data contain roughly 810,000 clones, about 97% of them singletons. Study-level findings and limits: Rarefaction curves obtained for sorted subsets showed sequencing incomplete despite large depth. The four-donor shared clonotypes exceeded non-shared clonotypes in generation probability, with non-shared ones scoring lower. It was the few donors that limited the genetic and exposure-history diversity represented.

Naivety among CD8 cells was defined by CD45RO negativity and positive CCR7 selection, thereby excluding terminally differentiated effector memory CD45RA+ cells. Comment on this clone: The antigen remains undetermined.

Sequenced input: naive CD8+ T cells sorted from blood. The receptor's source is a man aged 25-40 years in good health. J is TRBJ2-7 and V is TRBV4-1; D call uncertain. This CDR3 is CASSQDFRSYEQYF. The CDR3 DNA reads TGCGCCAGCAGCCAAGATTTCCGATCCTACGAGCAGTACTTC.